This T cell receptor (beta chain) was sequenced in a study of blood T cell repertoires in COVID-19. Looking at the study overall: Both acute and convalescent COVID-19 samples were obtained from the United States, Italy and Spain. T cells, B-cell-depleted T cells, or PBMCs provided the cDNA or gDNA that served as material.

Measured with immunoSEQ multiplex PCR; TCRdb has only the in-frame clones, and not every one. The sample includes around 49,000 clones, about 92% of them seen just once. Seattle enrolled patients during active infection and tracked them longitudinally. V gave up 6 bases and J gave up 9 bases; unmatched junction bases: 16. Germline-derived CDR1 and CDR2 are MDHEN and SYDVKM. This CDR3 is 17 amino acids long. This clone was detected only a few times. The chain recombines TRBV28 with TRBJ1-6, with 8 bases identical to TRBD1. The sequence was collected from a man aged 55 to 70 with COVID-19, enrolled during active disease. Sequencing was performed on peripheral blood. Here the CDR3 reads CASRLWGQGAVGSPLHF. The DNA for the CDR3 is TGTGCCAGCAGACTATGGGGGCAGGGGGCGGTAGGTTCACCCCTCCACTTT.